The source of this T cell receptor beta chain is a study of T-cell memory formation after mild COVID-19. TCRdb re-called the 5' RACE reads with MiXCR, one entry per CDR3 protein. The sample records around 470,000 distinct CDR3 sequences, 15% to 20% being singletons. This CDR3 is built from 14 residues. Germline CDR1 is LNHDA and CDR2 is SQIVND (reference sequence). J gave up 7 bases and V 9 bases, and 13 bases lay outside the gene matches. This chain joins TRBV19 and TRBJ2-7; 9 positions agree with TRBD1. The TCR sequence derives from an adult woman who had mild COVID-19 (a few samples of this study predate the infection). Cell type and time point are not known. The source material was PBMCs or a T cell subset sorted from them (not recorded which). CDR3 residues: CASQDRGTTGEQYF. For the CDR3, the DNA is TGTGCCAGCCAAGACAGGGGGACAACGGGGGAGCAGTACTTC. Using reference TRBV19 and TRBJ2-7 for the parts outside the CDR3, the full variable domain is DGGITQSPKYLFRKEGQNVTLSCEQNLNHDAMYWYRQDPGQGLRLIYYSQIVNDFQKGDIAEGYSVSREKKESFPLTVTSAQKNPTAFYLCASQDRGTTGEQYFGPGTRLTVT.